This TCR beta chain originates from a study of blood T cell repertoires in COVID-19. The overall study: COVID-19 samples from acute and convalescent phases originated in the United States, Italy and Spain. Sample material is recorded as cDNA or gDNA derived from T cells, B-cell-depleted T cells, or PBMCs.

Authors' methods: Amplifying reference gene primers gave estimates of nucleated cell counts. Using immunoSEQ multiplex PCR, the repertoire was profiled, and TCRdb retains in-frame clones only, with some absent. V and J calls and clone size follow that table, whereas D and trimming were derived from the DNA. Of fewer than 450,000 clones listed, around nine tenths are singletons. The CDR3 contains 14 residues. Per the germline V gene, CDR1 is SQVTM and CDR2 is ANQGSEA. Trimming took 2 bases from V and 0 from J, leaving 8 bases between them. The TCR originated in a woman aged 18-29 years who had recovered from COVID-19. Sequencing input: peripheral blood. The rearrangement links TRBV29-1 to TRBJ2-4; maybe TRBD2 (6 bases). In nucleotides, the CDR3 is TGCAGCGTTGAAATGGGGGGAGCCAAAAACATTCAGTACTTC. Translated, it gives CSVEMGGAKNIQYF.